The 28 T cell receptor beta chains below all came from one sample that was sequenced in a study of T cells after posttransplantation cyclophosphamide. Assay: immunoSEQ multiplex PCR; the TCRdb copy retains only in-frame clones and omits some. The sample has roughly 6,800 clones, none seen only once. Cyclophosphamide on days +3 and +4 followed busulfan-fludarabine conditioning and a marrow graft. The sequencing used PBMCs, collected after allogeneic stem cell transplant with posttransplant cyclophosphamide. These receptors were taken from a female patient aged 45-60 years who received an allogeneic stem cell transplant from a related donor, was CMV-positive, and had no GVHD. A share of the T cells may be of graft donor origin.

This clone has at least ten counts. The chain uses TRBV10-1 and TRBJ1-1, with D hard to call. V lost 2 bases and J 8 bases, leaving 12 bases between the germline ends. CDR1 WNHNN and CDR2 SYGVQD come from the germline V gene (reference sequence). The CDR3 is 13 residues long. CDR3 protein: CASSETQYSEAFF. The CDR3 DNA sequence: TGCGCCAGCAGTGAGACACAGTATTCCGAAGCTTTCTTT.

In its sample, this clone was seen many times. The chain has TRBV4-1 and TRBJ2-7; the D gene is possibly TRBD1 (6 bases). There are 15 residues in the CDR3. Germline V CDR1 and CDR2: MGHRA, YSYEKL. Trimming cost V 3 bases and J 0 bases, with 12 bases left between them. The CDR3 reads CASSQMDSRSYEQYF. CDR3 coding DNA: TGCGCCAGCAGCCAGATGGACAGCCGCTCCTACGAGCAGTACTTC.

This clone counts as medium-sized. This sequence joins TRBV6-5 and TRBJ2-7, with 10 bases lining up with TRBD2. Losses at the gene ends were 1 base for V and 6 bases for J; bases not matched to a gene: 6. Germline CDR1 MNHEY, CDR2 SVGAGI. CDR3 length equals 15 residues. The CDR3 DNA sequence: TGTGCCAGCAGTTACTGGGCTAGCGGGGGCCTCGAGCAGTACTTC. Translated, it gives CASSYWASGGLEQYF.

This clone was recorded at least ten times. The chain employs TRBV13 and TRBJ2-1, with TRBD2 matching over 11 bases. This CDR3 region has 16 residues. Trimming at V came to 3 bases and at J to 3 bases, leaving 4 bases not matched to a gene. CDR1 and CDR2 from the germline V gene are PRHDT and FYEKMQ (reference sequence). The CDR3 here is CASSLYSGRDYNEQFF. The CDR3 nucleotides are TGTGCCAGCAGCTTGTATAGCGGGAGGGACTACAATGAGCAGTTCTTC.

This clone has ten or more counts. CDR3 amino acids: CATSDTTVNTGELFF. As DNA, the CDR3 is TGTGCCACCAGTGATACTACGGTCAACACCGGGGAGCTGTTTTTT. V gene TRBV24-1 combines with J gene TRBJ2-2; D unresolved. V lost 3 bases, J lost 2 bases, and 9 bases lay in between. In germline, CDR1 is KGHDR, CDR2 SFDVKD. There are 15 residues in the CDR3.

This clone occurred many times. The chain combines TRBV6-5 with TRBJ1-2; 9 bases agree with TRBD1. V was pared by 4 bases and J by 2 bases, with 5 bases of the junction left unmatched. CDR1 is MNHEY, CDR2 SVGAGI, per germline. This CDR3 region has 15 residues. CDR3 sequence (DNA): TGTGCCAGCAGTTCTACAGGGGGCGTAAACTATGGCTACACCTTC. Translating gives CASSSTGGVNYGYTF.

This clone was detected ten times or more. The chain uses TRBV19 and TRBJ2-3; D may be TRBD1 or TRBD2 (5 bases each). V was trimmed by 8 bases and J by 2 bases, leaving 20 bases between them. The CDR3 covers 16 residues. Germline V gene lookup returns CDR1 LNHDA and CDR2 SQIVND (reference sequence). CDR3 in amino acids: CASGSQGVWATDTQYF. The CDR3 bases are TGTGCCAGTGGCTCTCAGGGAGTGTGGGCCACAGATACGCAGTATTTT.

This clone has at least ten counts. The rearrangement joins TRBV28 to TRBJ2-1, with TRBD2 as a possible D gene (6 bases). Germline values: CDR1 MDHEN, CDR2 SYDVKM. This CDR3 has 16 residues. V shed 6 bases and J shed 6 bases, with 21 bases lying between them. CDR3 in amino acids: CASRHQSGGMRNEQFF. For the CDR3, the DNA is TGTGCCAGCAGACACCAAAGTGGGGGGATGCGCAATGAGCAGTTCTTC.

This clone counts as medium-sized (0.01 to 0.1%). V is TRBV7-9 and J is TRBJ2-1; 7 bases match TRBD2. The J segment lost 9 bases and the V segment lost 4 bases, leaving 3 bases of the junction unmatched. The V gene's germline CDR1 is SEHNR and CDR2 FQNEAQ (reference sequence). This CDR3 spans 12 amino acids. The CDR3 sequence: CASSSLAGEQFF. For the CDR3, the DNA is TGTGCCAGCAGCTCTTTAGCGGGTGAGCAGTTCTTC.

This clone was counted at least ten times. This sequence joins TRBV7-8 and TRBJ1-1; no firm D call. The CDR3 is made up of 13 amino acids. The V and J ends lost 2 bases and 1 base respectively, with 5 bases between them. The germline CDR1 and CDR2 sequences are SGHVS and FQNEAQ. The CDR3 DNA is TGTGCCAGCAGCTTACAAGGGAACACTGAAGCTTTCTTT. Translating gives CASSLQGNTEAFF.

In its sample, this clone was seen many times. The V call is TRBV5-1, the J call TRBJ1-1; D may be TRBD1 (5 bases). V lost 3 bases, J lost 0 bases, and 15 bases lay in between. CDR1 is SGHRS and CDR2 is YFSETQ in the germline V gene. The CDR3 is 16 residues long. CDR3 coding DNA: TGCGCCAGCAGCTCGTTCGCGGGGGGACTGAACACTGAAGCTTTCTTT. Translated: CASSSFAGGLNTEAFF. Using reference TRBV5-1 and TRBJ1-1 for the parts outside the CDR3, the full variable domain is KAGVTQTPRYLIKTRGQQVTLSCSPISGHRSVSWYQQTPGQGLQFLFEYFSETQRNKGNFPGRFSGRQFSNSRSEMNVSTLELGDSALYLCASSSFAGGLNTEAFFGQGTRLTVV.

Many counts were recorded for this clone. The chain has TRBV4-1 and TRBJ2-7; 8 bases match TRBD2. Trimming at V came to 3 bases and at J to 2 bases, leaving 12 bases not matched to a gene. Germline V CDR1 and CDR2: MGHRA, YSYEKL. The CDR3 consists of 17 residues. The CDR3: CASSQGLVLYSTYEQYF. CDR3 coding DNA: TGCGCCAGCAGCCAGGGACTAGTTCTTTACTCAACCTACGAGCAGTACTTC.

This clone was observed at least ten times. V is TRBV19 and J is TRBJ2-1; no reliable D call. The V gene's germline CDR1 is LNHDA and CDR2 SQIVND (reference sequence). This CDR3 region has 15 residues. The V gene lost 3 bases and the J gene lost 2 bases, with 11 bases spanning the gap. CDR3 in amino acids: CASSMRPGPYNEQFF. For the CDR3, the DNA is TGTGCCAGTAGTATGCGCCCTGGGCCCTACAATGAGCAGTTCTTC.

This clone has at least ten counts. This chain links TRBV11-3 with TRBJ2-5; TRBD1 aligns across 10 bases. The CDR3 length is 17 residues. Germline assignment: CDR1 SGHNT and CDR2 YENEEA. Trimming removed 5 bases from V and 2 bases from J; junction bases left unmatched: 11. The CDR3 region is CASSPGQGWREQETQYF. The CDR3 DNA reads TGTGCCAGCAGCCCGGGACAGGGGTGGAGAGAACAAGAGACCCAGTACTTC.

This clone appeared many times. The J gene is TRBJ2-1, the V gene TRBV10-3; TRBD2 is a possible D gene (6 bases). CDR1 is ENHRY and CDR2 is SYGVKD in the germline V gene. Trimming removed 4 bases from V and 6 bases from J, with 16 bases in between. The CDR3 is 15 residues long. CDR3 region: CAISVRTRGINEQFF. DNA of the CDR3: TGTGCCATCAGTGTAAGGACCCGGGGGATCAATGAGCAGTTCTTC.

This clone is large in the sample. The chain links TRBV11-3 to TRBJ2-1; 12 nucleotides match TRBD2. The ends lost 3 bases at V and 7 bases at J; junction bases unmatched: 4. The CDR3 contains 15 residues. Germline V gives CDR1 SGHNT, CDR2 YENEEA. CDR3 region: CASSLTSGSLNEQFF. For the CDR3, the DNA is TGTGCCAGCAGCTTGACTAGCGGGAGTCTTAATGAGCAGTTCTTC.

At least ten counts were recorded for this clone. The chain uses TRBV5-1 and TRBJ2-7, with TRBD1 matching 8 bases. Per germline, CDR1 SGHRS and CDR2 YFSETQ. This CDR3 is 18 amino acids long. J was trimmed by 3 bases and V by 0 bases; bases with no gene match: 14. The DNA of the CDR3 is TGCGCCAGCAGCTTGGTAATAGCAGGGGGCGCTAGGGGCTACGAGCAGTACTTC. Translation: CASSLVIAGGARGYEQYF.

This clone was recorded many times. CDR3 loop: CASNREGYGYTF. The CDR3 nucleotides are TGTGCCAGCAACAGGGAGGGCTATGGCTACACCTTC. The V call is TRBV5-6, the J call TRBJ1-2; D is perhaps TRBD1 (6 bases). V was clipped by 6 bases and J by 4 bases, with 10 bases between them. The CDR3 totals 12 residues. Germline CDR1 reads SGHDT; CDR2 reads YYEEEE.

This clone was seen ten or more times. This chain connects TRBV7-2 to TRBJ2-7; D not resolved. The CDR3 is 14 residues long. Germline loops: CDR1 SGHTA, CDR2 FQGNSA. Trimming cost V 1 base and J 0 bases, with 7 bases left between them. The CDR3 bases are TGTGCCAGCAGCTTAGGCGGATTCTCCTACGAGCAGTACTTC. Residues: CASSLGGFSYEQYF. The full variable domain, its missing parts supplied by reference TRBV7-2 and TRBJ2-7, is GAGVSQSPSNKVTEKGKDVELRCDPISGHTALYWYRQSLGQGLEFLIYFQGNSAPDKSGLPSDRFSAERTGGSVSTLTIQRTQQEDSAVYLCASSLGGFSYEQYFGPGTRLTVT.

At least ten counts were recorded for this clone. V and J are TRBV5-1 and TRBJ1-1, with TRBD1 identical over 9 bases. With 3 bases clipped from V and 5 bases from J, the junction kept 5 bases outside the gene matches. The germline V gene has CDR1 SGHRS and CDR2 YFSETQ. The CDR3 length is 14 residues. CDR3 nucleotides: TGCGCCAGCAGCTCGGGACAGGGTTCTACTGAAGCTTTCTTT. It yields the protein CASSSGQGSTEAFF.

This clone was counted ten times or more. This sequence joins TRBV29-1 and TRBJ1-4; the D gene is possibly TRBD1 (5 bases). Trimming shortened V by 6 bases and J by 7 bases, and 15 bases separated the two germline ends. CDR1 is SQVTM and CDR2 is ANQGSEA in the germline V gene. CDR3 length: 13 residues. The CDR3 spells CSVSRQQGEKLFF. The CDR3 DNA reads TGCAGCGTCAGTCGACAGCAGGGTGAAAAACTGTTTTTT. The full variable domain, its missing parts supplied by reference TRBV29-1 and TRBJ1-4, is SAVISQKPSRDICQRGTSLTIQCQVDSQVTMMFWYRQQPGQSLTLIATANQGSEATYESGFVIDKFPISRPNLTFSTLTVSNMSPEDSSIYLCSVSRQQGEKLFFGSGTQLSVL.

The sample holds many counts of this clone. The chain links TRBV28 to TRBJ1-1; D not resolved. CDR1 is MDHEN and CDR2 is SYDVKM in the germline V gene. This CDR3 has 14 amino acids. Trimming took 2 bases from V and 0 from J, leaving 7 bases between them. In DNA, the CDR3 is TGTGCCAGCAGTTTACACGACATGAACACTGAAGCTTTCTTT. Its translation is CASSLHDMNTEAFF.

This clone was picked up many times. The J gene is TRBJ1-1, the V gene TRBV6-5; D is ambiguous. The germline gives CDR1 MNHEY, CDR2 SVGAGI. CDR3 length: 13 amino acids. V lost 1 base, J lost 3 bases, and 6 bases lay in between. The CDR3 bases are TGTGCCAGCAGTTACTTGGCAGACACTGAAGCTTTCTTT. Amino acid sequence: CASSYLADTEAFF.

This clone was observed at least ten times. This chain links TRBV7-3 with TRBJ1-1; 7 bases fit TRBD1. CDR1 SGHTA and CDR2 FQGTGA come from the germline V gene. CDR3 length equals 13 residues. V was pared by 4 bases and J by 6 bases, with 5 bases of the junction left unmatched. CDR3 sequence (DNA): TGTGCCAGCAGCTCTACGACAGGGCCTGAAGCTTTCTTT. Translating it yields CASSSTTGPEAFF. Looking up the rest from reference TRBV7-3 and TRBJ1-1 gives the full variable domain: GAGVSQTPSNKVTEKGKYVELRCDPISGHTALYWYRQSLGQGPEFLIYFQGTGAADDSGLPNDRFFAVRPEGSVSTLKIQRTERGDSAVYLCASSSTTGPEAFFGQGTRLTVV.

This clone was counted ten times or more. The chain recombines TRBV7-2 with TRBJ2-7; 8 positions agree with TRBD1. Germline values: CDR1 SGHTA, CDR2 FQGNSA. With 5 bases clipped from V and 0 bases from J, the junction kept 3 bases outside the gene matches. The CDR3 totals 14 residues. The CDR3 is CASSIGQGSYEQYF. In nucleotides, the CDR3 is TGTGCCAGCAGCATCGGACAGGGCTCCTACGAGCAGTACTTC.

This clone was seen ten or more times. This chain joins TRBV29-1 and TRBJ2-7; D might be TRBD2 (6 bases). CDR1 and CDR2 from the germline V gene are SQVTM and ANQGSEA. Trimming left V 3 bases short and J 1 base short, with 13 bases between. The CDR3 covers 14 residues. The CDR3 DNA follows: TGCAGCGTTGATTATCGCGGGACTTCCTACGAGCAGTACTTC. Translation: CSVDYRGTSYEQYF.

This clone was seen at least ten times. This chain joins TRBV6-2 or TRBV6-3 and TRBJ2-3; D is perhaps TRBD1 (5 bases). The CDR3 is 12 residues long. Germline CDR1 reads MNHEY; CDR2 reads SVGEGT. Trimming left V 4 bases short and J 7 bases short, with 9 bases between. The CDR3 here is CASSWAGHTQYF. CDR3 DNA: TGTGCCAGCAGTTGGGCAGGGCATACGCAGTATTTT.

This clone was picked up many times. This chain joins TRBV27 and TRBJ2-7; possible D gene TRBD1, 5 bases. V was trimmed by 2 bases and J by 1 base, leaving 12 bases between them. The CDR3 has 15 amino acids. Germline V lookup: CDR1 MNHEY, CDR2 SMNVEV (reference sequence). This chain's CDR3 is CASSLRPGRSYEQYF. Written as DNA, the CDR3 is TGTGCCAGCAGTTTACGCCCAGGGCGGTCCTACGAGCAGTACTTC.